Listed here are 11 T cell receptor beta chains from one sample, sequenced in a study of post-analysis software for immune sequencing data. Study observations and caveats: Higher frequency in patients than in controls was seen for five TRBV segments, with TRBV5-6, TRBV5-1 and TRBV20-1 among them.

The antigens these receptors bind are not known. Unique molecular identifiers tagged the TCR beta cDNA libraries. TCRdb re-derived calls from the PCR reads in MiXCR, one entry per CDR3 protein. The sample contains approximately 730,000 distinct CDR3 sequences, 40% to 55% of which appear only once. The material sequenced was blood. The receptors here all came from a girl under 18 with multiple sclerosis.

CDR3 in DNA: TGTGCCAGCAGCGTAGCGGTGGGTATAGGCGACAATGAGCAGTTCTTC. Protein: CASSVAVGIGDNEQFF. V usage is TRBV9 and J usage is TRBJ2-1; D remains unclear. Looked up from germline, CDR1 is SGDLS and CDR2 is YYNGEE. The CDR3 loop spans 16 amino acids. The V end lost 0 bases, the J end lost 5 bases, and 15 bases lay between the germline ends.

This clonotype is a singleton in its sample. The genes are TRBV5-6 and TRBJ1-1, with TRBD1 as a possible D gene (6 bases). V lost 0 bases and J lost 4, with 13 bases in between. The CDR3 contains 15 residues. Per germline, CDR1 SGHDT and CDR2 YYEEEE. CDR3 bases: TGTGCCAGCAGCTTGGGGGGGACAAATCCCACTGAAGCTTTCTTT. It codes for CASSLGGTNPTEAFF.

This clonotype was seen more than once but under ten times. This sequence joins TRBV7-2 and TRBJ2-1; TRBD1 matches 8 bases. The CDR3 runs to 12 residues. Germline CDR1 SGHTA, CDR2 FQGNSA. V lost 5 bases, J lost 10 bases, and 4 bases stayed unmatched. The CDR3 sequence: CASSANRGEQFF. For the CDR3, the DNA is TGTGCCAGCAGCGCCAACAGGGGGGAGCAGTTCTTC.

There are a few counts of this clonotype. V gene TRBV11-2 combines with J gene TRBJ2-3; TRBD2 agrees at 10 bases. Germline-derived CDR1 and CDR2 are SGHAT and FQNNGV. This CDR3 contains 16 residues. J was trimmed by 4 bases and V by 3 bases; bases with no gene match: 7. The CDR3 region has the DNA TGTGCCAGCAGCTTCGGGGCTAGCGGGAGCCCAGATACGCAGTATTTT. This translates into CASSFGASGSPDTQYF.

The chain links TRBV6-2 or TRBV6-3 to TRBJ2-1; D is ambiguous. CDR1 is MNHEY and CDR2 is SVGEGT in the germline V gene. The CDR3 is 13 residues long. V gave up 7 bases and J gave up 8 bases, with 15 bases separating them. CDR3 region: CASTPLNRDEQFF. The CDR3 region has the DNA TGTGCCAGCACACCTCTTAATCGGGATGAGCAGTTCTTC.

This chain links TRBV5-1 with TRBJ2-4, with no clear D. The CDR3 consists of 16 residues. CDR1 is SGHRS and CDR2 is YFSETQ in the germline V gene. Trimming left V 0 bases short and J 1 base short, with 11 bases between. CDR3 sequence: CASSLGIRTAKNIQYF. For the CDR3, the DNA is TGCGCCAGCAGCTTGGGTATTCGAACGGCCAAAAACATTCAGTACTTC.

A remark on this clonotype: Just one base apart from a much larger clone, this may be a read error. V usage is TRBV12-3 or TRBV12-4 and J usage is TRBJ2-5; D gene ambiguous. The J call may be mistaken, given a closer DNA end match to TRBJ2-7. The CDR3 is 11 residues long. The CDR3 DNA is TGTGCCGGCAGTTCTGGCCCCGAGCAGTACTTC. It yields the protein CAGSSGPEQYF.

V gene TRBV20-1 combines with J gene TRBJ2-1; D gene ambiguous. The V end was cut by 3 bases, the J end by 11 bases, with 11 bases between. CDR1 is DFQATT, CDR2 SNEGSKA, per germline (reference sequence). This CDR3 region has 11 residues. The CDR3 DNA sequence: TGCAGTGCTAGTGTAGGTCTGAAGCAGTTCTTC. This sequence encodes CSASVGLKQFF.

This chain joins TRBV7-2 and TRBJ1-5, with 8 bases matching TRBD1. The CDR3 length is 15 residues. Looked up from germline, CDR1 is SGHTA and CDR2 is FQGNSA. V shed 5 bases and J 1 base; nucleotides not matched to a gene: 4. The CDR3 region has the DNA TGTGCCAGCAGCAAGAGACAGGGGAGCAATCAGCCCCAGCATTTT. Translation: CASSKRQGSNQPQHF.

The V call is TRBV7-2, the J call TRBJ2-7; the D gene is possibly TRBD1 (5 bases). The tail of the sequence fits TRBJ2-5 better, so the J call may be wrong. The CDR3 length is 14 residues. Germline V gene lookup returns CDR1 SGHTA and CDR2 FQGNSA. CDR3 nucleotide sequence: TGTGCCAGCAGCCCAGTCCCAGGGCTAGAGACCCAGTACTTC. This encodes CASSPVPGLETQYF.

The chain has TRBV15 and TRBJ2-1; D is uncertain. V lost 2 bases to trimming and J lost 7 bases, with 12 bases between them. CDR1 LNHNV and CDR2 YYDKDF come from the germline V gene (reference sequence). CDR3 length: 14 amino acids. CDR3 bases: TGTGCCACCAGCAGAATTTCGTCTACAAATGAGCAGTTCTTC. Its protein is CATSRISSTNEQFF.